The rows below give T cell receptor beta chains drawn from one sample of a study of blood T cell repertoires in COVID-19. Clones were read by immunoSEQ multiplex PCR, and TCRdb kept only the in-frame ones, dropping some. The table records under 60,000 clones, more than 80% of them present only once. The sample taken for sequencing was peripheral blood. The receptors were sampled from a man aged 55 to 70 with acute or convalescent COVID-19. Each CDR3 is given with its conserved first and last residue. A D gene is named only where the DNA matches it firmly. A clone size is listed for some rows: how often the clone was seen (once, few, many), or a class if it is expanded.

CDR3nt: TGTGCCAGCAGCTTATACGGGAACCCTGGCTACACCTTC
CDR3aa: CASSLYGNPGYTF
abundance: NA
v_gene: TRBV7-2
len: 13
d_gene: NA
j_gene: TRBJ1-2

CDR3nt: TGTGCCTGGAGTGTCCAGGGGGCCCACAATGAGCAGTTCTTC
CDR3aa: CAWSVQGAHNEQFF
abundance: NA
v_gene: TRBV30
len: 14
d_gene: TRBD1
j_gene: TRBJ2-1

CDR3nt: TGTGCCAGCAGCCAAGATGCCCTCACAGGGCTCCTTAACTATGGCTACACCTTC
CDR3aa: CASSQDALTGLLNYGYTF
abundance: NA
v_gene: TRBV3-1/TRBV3-2
len: 18
d_gene: NA
j_gene: TRBJ1-2

CDR3nt: TGTGCCAGCAGTTTCCGGCAGGGCTATGGCTACACCTTC
CDR3aa: CASSFRQGYGYTF
abundance: NA
v_gene: TRBV12-3/TRBV12-4
len: 13
d_gene: NA
j_gene: TRBJ1-2

CDR3nt: TGTGCCAGCAGACATAGGGAGGGGCTGGGCTACACCTTC
CDR3aa: CASRHREGLGYTF
abundance: once
v_gene: TRBV6-5
len: 13
d_gene: NA
j_gene: TRBJ1-2

CDR3nt: TGTGCCAGCAGCCTGAGAGGCGAGACCCAGTACTTC
CDR3aa: CASSLRGETQYF
abundance: NA
v_gene: TRBV12-3/TRBV12-4
len: 12
d_gene: NA
j_gene: TRBJ2-5

CDR3nt: TGTGCCAGCAGTCGGGACAGCTACACCGGGGAGCTGTTTTTT
CDR3aa: CASSRDSYTGELFF
abundance: NA
v_gene: TRBV7-9
len: 14
d_gene: TRBD1
j_gene: TRBJ2-2

CDR3nt: TGTGCCAGCTCACCAAATACCGGGACATGGAACAATGAGCAGTTCTTC
CDR3aa: CASSPNTGTWNNEQFF
abundance: NA
v_gene: TRBV18
len: 16
d_gene: NA
j_gene: TRBJ2-1

CDR3nt: TGTGCCAGCAGCTTGGCGGTTGCAGGGTGGGTCTCACAGCCCCAGCATTTT
CDR3aa: CASSLAVAGWVSQPQHF
abundance: NA
v_gene: TRBV5-5
len: 17
d_gene: NA
j_gene: TRBJ1-5

CDR3nt: TGTGCCAGCAGCTTGCAACAGGGGAACTATGGCTACACCTTC
CDR3aa: CASSLQQGNYGYTF
abundance: NA
v_gene: TRBV7-2
len: 14
d_gene: TRBD1
j_gene: TRBJ1-2

CDR3nt: TGTGCCAGCAGCCCAATACGAAGACAGAGAACAAGGATCAAAGAAAACGCTAGCACAGATACGCAGTATTTT
CDR3aa: CASSPIRRQRTRIKENASTDTQYF
abundance: once
v_gene: TRBV7-8
len: 24
d_gene: NA
j_gene: TRBJ2-3

CDR3nt: TGCAGCGTTGAAGCCCGGGACAGGGGGTGGGAGGAGACCCAGTACTTC
CDR3aa: CSVEARDRGWEETQYF
abundance: NA
v_gene: TRBV29-1
len: 16
d_gene: TRBD1
j_gene: TRBJ2-5

CDR3nt: TGTGCCAGCAGCGCTACCCGGGGACTATACTTCACAGATACGCAGTATTTT
CDR3aa: CASSATRGLYFTDTQYF
abundance: few
v_gene: TRBV9
len: 17
d_gene: TRBD2
j_gene: TRBJ2-3

CDR3nt: TGCAGCGCCCTGGGACAGGGGGCGTTTATTTCTGAAAAACTGTTTTTT
CDR3aa: CSALGQGAFISEKLFF
abundance: NA
v_gene: TRBV29-1
len: 16
d_gene: TRBD1
j_gene: TRBJ1-4

CDR3nt: TGCGCCACGAAAGCAGGGGGATCGGGCGAGCAGTACTTC
CDR3aa: CATKAGGSGEQYF
abundance: NA
v_gene: TRBV10-2
len: 13
d_gene: TRBD1
j_gene: TRBJ2-7

CDR3nt: TGCGCCAGCAGCTTGTGGCTAGCGGGGGCAGATACGCAGTATTTT
CDR3aa: CASSLWLAGADTQYF
abundance: once
v_gene: TRBV5-1
len: 15
d_gene: TRBD2
j_gene: TRBJ2-3

CDR3nt: TGTGCCAGCAGCTTAGGGGGCGGCTACACCTTC
CDR3aa: CASSLGGGYTF
abundance: NA
v_gene: TRBV11-2
len: 11
d_gene: NA
j_gene: TRBJ1-2